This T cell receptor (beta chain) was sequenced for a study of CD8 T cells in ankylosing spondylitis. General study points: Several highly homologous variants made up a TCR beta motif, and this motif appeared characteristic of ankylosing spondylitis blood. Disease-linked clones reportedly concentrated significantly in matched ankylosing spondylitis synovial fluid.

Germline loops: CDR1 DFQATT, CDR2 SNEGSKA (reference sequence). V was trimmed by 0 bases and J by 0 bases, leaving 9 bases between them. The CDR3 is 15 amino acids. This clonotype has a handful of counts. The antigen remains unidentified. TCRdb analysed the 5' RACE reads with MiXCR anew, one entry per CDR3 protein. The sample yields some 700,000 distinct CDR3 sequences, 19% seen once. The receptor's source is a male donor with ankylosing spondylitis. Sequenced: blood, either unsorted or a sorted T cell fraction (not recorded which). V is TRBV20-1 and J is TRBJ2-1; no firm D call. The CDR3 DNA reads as TGCAGTGCTAGAGATTTTAGGAGCTCCTACAATGAGCAGTTCTTC. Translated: CSARDFRSSYNEQFF.